The 10 T cell receptor beta chains below were found in one sample sequenced in a study of T cell responses to AZD1222 COVID-19 vaccine (dated by TCRdb to about 2021). Per the publication, the time point label means: baseline before first vaccination. The receptor library was made with the immunoSEQ multiplex PCR assay. The source is immuneACCESS, and TCRdb retained only in-frame sequences with V and J called. Part of the clones is not carried over; for the studies checked, unresolved V genes explain less than half of this, and the remainder is unexplained. Here the sample has 100,000 or so clones; 87% occur a single time. Of the sample, 15% to 20% falls within the top ten clones. Sequencing used peripheral blood, obtained on day 0 of AZD1222 vaccination. All receptors come from an adult in good health.

This clone occurred once. The chain combines TRBV7-2 with TRBJ1-2; D not certain. The CDR3 loop spans 13 amino acids. V lost 2 bases and J lost 4, with 8 bases in between. Germline V gene data show CDR1 as SGHTA and CDR2 as FQGNSA. CDR3 loop: CASSLRNPYGYTF. The CDR3 nucleotides read TGTGCCAGCAGCTTAAGGAACCCCTATGGCTACACCTTC.

The V gene is TRBV19, the J gene TRBJ2-1; D is unclear. Trimming removed 4 bases from V and 5 bases from J, with 12 bases in between. Per the germline V gene, CDR1 is LNHDA and CDR2 is SQIVND (reference sequence). This CDR3 is 14 amino acids long. CDR3 bases: TGTGCCAGTAGTACCCTGGCGGTTGACAATGAGCAGTTCTTC. As protein: CASSTLAVDNEQFF.

Worth noting for this clone: The same CDR3 arises from other DNA sequences in this sample as well. The J gene is TRBJ2-7, the V gene TRBV12-3 or TRBV12-4; D is unclear. The CDR3 loop spans 12 amino acids. The V end was cut by 4 bases, the J end by 2 bases, with 6 bases between. CDR3 in DNA: TGTGCCAGCAGTTCACTGACCTACGAGCAGTACTTC. Translated, it gives CASSSLTYEQYF.

The chain has TRBV29-1 and TRBJ1-2; D is ambiguous. CDR1 SQVTM and CDR2 ANQGSEA come from the germline V gene. Trimming took 1 base from V and 8 from J, leaving 17 bases between them. The length of the CDR3 is 14 residues. In nucleotides, the CDR3 is TGCAGCGTTGAAGTCGGCCCCGGAAATCCAGGCTACACCTTC. Translation gives CSVEVGPGNPGYTF.

This clone has more than one count but fewer than ten. The chain uses TRBV27 and TRBJ2-2; 7 bases match TRBD2. Unmatched junction bases numbered 8, after V lost 7 bases and J lost 6 bases. CDR3 size: 14 residues. Germline V CDR1 and CDR2: MNHEY, SMNVEV (reference sequence). The CDR3 DNA reads TGTGCCAGCATCGGCGGGGGTGGATCCGGGGAGCTGTTTTTT. Protein product: CASIGGGGSGELFF.

With regard to this clone: The same CDR3 can be traced to other DNA sequences in this sample. CDR3 region: CASSLRGNTEAFF. Written as DNA, the CDR3 is TGCGCCAGCAGCTTGAGGGGGAACACTGAAGCTTTCTTT. The gene calls are TRBV5-1 and TRBJ1-1, with D possibly being TRBD1 (5 bases). Germline assignment: CDR1 SGHRS and CDR2 YFSETQ. The length of the CDR3 is 13 residues. V was trimmed by 1 base and J by 1 base, leaving 5 bases between them.

V usage is TRBV20-1 and J usage is TRBJ2-7; 8 positions agree with TRBD2. CDR1 and CDR2 (germline): DFQATT, SNEGSKA (reference sequence). The V and J ends lost 3 bases and 6 bases, in that order; junction bases with no gene match: 4. The CDR3 extends over 12 amino acids. CDR3 nucleotides: TGCAGTGCTAGTAGCGGGGTATCCGAGCAGTACTTC. Translated: CSASSGVSEQYF.

The chain employs TRBV15 and TRBJ2-7, with D maybe TRBD2 (6 bases). Trimming left V 0 bases short and J 3 bases short, with 15 bases between. Per the germline V gene, CDR1 is LNHNV and CDR2 is YYDKDF (reference sequence). The CDR3 covers 16 residues. The chain's CDR3 is CATSRDLRSGYYEQYF. The DNA for the CDR3 is TGTGCCACCAGCAGAGACCTGAGGAGCGGGTACTACGAGCAGTACTTC.

This chain uses TRBV7-8 with TRBJ1-5; D not certain. The CDR3 extends over 14 amino acids. V lost 10 bases and J 3 bases, leaving 16 bases between the germline ends. Germline CDR1 is SGHVS and CDR2 is FQNEAQ. CDR3 DNA: TGTGCCACCTCCCCAGGAACCTTCAATCAGCCCCAGCATTTT. It codes for CATSPGTFNQPQHF.

The chain combines TRBV27 with TRBJ2-2, with D perhaps matching TRBD1 or TRBD2 (5 bases each). The germline V gene encodes CDR1 MNHEY and CDR2 SMNVEV (reference sequence). V lost 3 bases to trimming and J lost 8 bases, with 16 bases between them. The CDR3 loop spans 15 amino acids. CDR3 sequence reads: CASSFSGRGAGELFF. The CDR3 nucleotides read TGTGCCAGCAGTTTCTCCGGTCGAGGGGCTGGGGAGCTGTTTTTT.